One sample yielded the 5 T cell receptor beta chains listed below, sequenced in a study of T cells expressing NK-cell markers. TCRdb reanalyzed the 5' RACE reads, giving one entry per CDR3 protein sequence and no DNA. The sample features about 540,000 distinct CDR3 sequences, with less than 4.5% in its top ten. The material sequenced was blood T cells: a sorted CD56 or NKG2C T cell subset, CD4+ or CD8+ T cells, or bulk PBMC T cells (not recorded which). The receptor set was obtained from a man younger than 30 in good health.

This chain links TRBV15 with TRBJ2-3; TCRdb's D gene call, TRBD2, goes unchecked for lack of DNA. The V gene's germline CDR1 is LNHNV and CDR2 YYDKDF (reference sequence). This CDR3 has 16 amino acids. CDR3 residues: CATSRGLAGGPDTQYF.

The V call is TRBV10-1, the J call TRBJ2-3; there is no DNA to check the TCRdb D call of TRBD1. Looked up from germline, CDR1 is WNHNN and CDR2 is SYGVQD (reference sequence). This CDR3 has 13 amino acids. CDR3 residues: CASSEGAGTEQYF.

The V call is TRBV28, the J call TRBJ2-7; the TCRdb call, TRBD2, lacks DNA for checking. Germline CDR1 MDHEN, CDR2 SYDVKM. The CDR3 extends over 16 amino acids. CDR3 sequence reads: CASSFSPSGNTYEQYF.

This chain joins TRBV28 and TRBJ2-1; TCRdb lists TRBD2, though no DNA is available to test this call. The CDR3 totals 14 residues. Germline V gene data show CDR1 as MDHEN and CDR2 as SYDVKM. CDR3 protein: CASSRGTRDNEQFF.

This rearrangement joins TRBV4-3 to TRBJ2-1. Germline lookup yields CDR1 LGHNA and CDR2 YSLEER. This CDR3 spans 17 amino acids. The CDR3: CASSQDSSLSSYNEQFF.